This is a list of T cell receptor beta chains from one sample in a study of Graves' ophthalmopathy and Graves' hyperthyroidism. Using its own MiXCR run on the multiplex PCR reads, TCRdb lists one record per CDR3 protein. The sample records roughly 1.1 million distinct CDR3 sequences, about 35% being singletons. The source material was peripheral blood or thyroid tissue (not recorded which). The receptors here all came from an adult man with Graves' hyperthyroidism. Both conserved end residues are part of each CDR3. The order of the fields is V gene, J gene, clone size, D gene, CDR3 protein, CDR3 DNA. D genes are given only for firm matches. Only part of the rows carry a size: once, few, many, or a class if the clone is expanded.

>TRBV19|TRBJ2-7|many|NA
CASSITSGREQYF
TGTGCCAGTAGTATCACCTCCGGACGAGAGCAGTACTTC
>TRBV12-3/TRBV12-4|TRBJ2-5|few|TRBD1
CASSRGTAPGETQYF
TGTGCCAGCAGTAGGGGGACAGCACCTGGGGAGACCCAGTACTTC
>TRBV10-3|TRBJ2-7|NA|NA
CAIGEAYEQYF
TGTGCCATCGGGGAGGCCTACGAGCAGTACTTC
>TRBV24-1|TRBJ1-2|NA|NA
CATSRGRGGGYTF
TGTGCCACCAGCCGGGGCAGGGGCGGAGGCTACACCTTC
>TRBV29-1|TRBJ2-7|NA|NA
CSVVLGVGYEQYF
TGCAGCGTTGTTTTGGGAGTCGGGTACGAGCAGTACTTC
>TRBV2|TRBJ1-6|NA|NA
CACPGRDNSPLHF
TGTGCCTGTCCCGGACGGGATAATTCACCCCTCCACTTT
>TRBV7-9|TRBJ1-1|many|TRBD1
CASSFGQEAEAFF
TGTGCCAGCAGCTTCGGACAGGAGGCTGAAGCTTTCTTT
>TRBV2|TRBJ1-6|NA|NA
CASSGTGGDQPLHF
TGTGCCAGCAGCGGGACGGGGGGAGATCAGCCCCTCCACTTT
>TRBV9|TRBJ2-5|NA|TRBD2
CATSSLAASGGETQYF
TGTGCCACCAGCAGCTTGGCAGCTAGCGGGGGAGAGACCCAGTACTTC
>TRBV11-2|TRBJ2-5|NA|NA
CASSPGRTYQTQYF
TGTGCCAGCAGCCCCGGTAGGACTTATCAGACCCAGTACTTC
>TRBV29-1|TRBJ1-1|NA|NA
CSYVTGGNTEAFF
TGCAGTTACGTGACCGGGGGGAACACTGAAGCTTTCTTT
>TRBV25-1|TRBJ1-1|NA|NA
CASSPAGGSNTEAFF
TGTGCCAGCAGCCCGGCCGGGGGTTCGAACACTGAAGCTTTCTTT
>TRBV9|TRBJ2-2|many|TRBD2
CASSISGRAPGELFF
TGTGCCAGCAGTATCAGCGGGAGGGCTCCCGGGGAGCTGTTTTTT
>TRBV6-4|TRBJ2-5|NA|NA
CASSDDELETQYF
TGTGCCAGCAGTGACGACGAGTTAGAGACCCAGTACTTC
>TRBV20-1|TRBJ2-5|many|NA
CSARGARETETQYF
TGCAGTGCTAGAGGGGCCAGAGAGACAGAGACCCAGTACTTC
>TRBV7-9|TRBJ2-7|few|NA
CASSSSRGFAYEQYF
TGTGCCAGCAGCTCGTCCAGGGGATTCGCCTACGAGCAGTACTTC
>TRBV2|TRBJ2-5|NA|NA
CASSEAKGSGTQYF
TGTGCCAGCAGTGAAGCGAAGGGATCGGGGACCCAGTACTTC
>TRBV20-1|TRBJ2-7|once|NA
CSLAGASYEQYF
TGCAGTTTGGCAGGGGCATCCTACGAGCAGTACTTC
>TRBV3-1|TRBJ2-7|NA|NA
CASSQHSPSAAYEQYF
TGTGCCAGCAGCCAACATTCTCCTAGCGCAGCCTACGAGCAGTACTTC
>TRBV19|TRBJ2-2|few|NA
CASIGELFF
TGTGCCAGTATCGGGGAGCTGTTTTTT
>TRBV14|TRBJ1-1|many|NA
CASSQGWGSYTEAFF
TGTGCCAGCAGCCAAGGATGGGGCTCATACACTGAAGCTTTCTTT
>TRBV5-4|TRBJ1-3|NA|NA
CASSLGGRGAGNTIYF
TGTGCCAGCAGCTTGGGGGGACGGGGTGCTGGAAACACCATATATTTT
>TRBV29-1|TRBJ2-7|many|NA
CSVAAPYSYEQYF
TGCAGCGTTGCAGCACCTTACTCCTACGAGCAGTACTTC
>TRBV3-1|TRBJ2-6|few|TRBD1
CASSQRFVQGPTSGANVLTF
TGTGCCAGCAGCCAAAGATTCGTACAGGGGCCAACCTCTGGGGCCAACGTCCTGACTTTC
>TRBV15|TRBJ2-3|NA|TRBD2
CATSSSSGSTDTQYF
TGTGCCACCAGCAGTAGTAGCGGGAGCACAGATACGCAGTATTTT
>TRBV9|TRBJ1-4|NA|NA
CANSVAGNTNEKLFF
TGTGCCAACAGCGTAGCGGGGAACACTAATGAAAAACTGTTTTTT
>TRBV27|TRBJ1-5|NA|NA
CASNKSWGSNQPQHF
TGTGCCAGCAATAAATCGTGGGGTAGCAATCAGCCCCAGCATTTT
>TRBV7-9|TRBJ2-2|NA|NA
CASSQVRTGRGELFF
TGCGCCAGCAGCCAAGTTCGGACGGGCCGGGGGGAGCTGTTTTTT
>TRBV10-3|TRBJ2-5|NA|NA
CAISESAHQETQYF
TGTGCCATCAGTGAGTCGGCACATCAAGAGACCCAGTACTTC
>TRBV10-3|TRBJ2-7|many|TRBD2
CASSLGLAGHLEQYF
TGTGCCAGCAGTTTGGGACTAGCGGGGCATCTCGAGCAGTACTTC
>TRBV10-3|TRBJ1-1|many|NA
CAIGRGTAEAFF
TGTGCCATCGGAAGAGGCACCGCTGAAGCTTTCTTT
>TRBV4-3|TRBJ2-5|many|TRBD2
CASSQLAGVGETQYF
TGCGCCAGCAGCCAACTAGCGGGAGTGGGCGAGACCCAGTACTTC
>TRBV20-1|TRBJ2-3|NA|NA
CSARLQTSTDTQYF
TGCAGTGCTAGATTACAGACTAGCACAGATACGCAGTATTTT
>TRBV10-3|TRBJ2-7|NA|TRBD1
CAISYTGQGAGEQYF
TGTGCCATCAGTTACACTGGACAGGGGGCTGGGGAGCAGTACTTC
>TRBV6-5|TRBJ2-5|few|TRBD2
CASSSVALGLAGETQYF
TGTGCCAGCAGTTCCGTCGCCTTAGGACTAGCGGGAGAGACCCAGTACTTC
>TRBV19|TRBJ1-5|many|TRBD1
CASRWTGKEQPQHF
TGTGCCAGTAGATGGACAGGGAAGGAGCAGCCCCAGCATTTT
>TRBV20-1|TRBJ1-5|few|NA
CSARRLIGGREVDQPQHF
TGCAGTGCTAGACGATTGATTGGCGGCAGGGAGGTGGATCAGCCCCAGCATTTT
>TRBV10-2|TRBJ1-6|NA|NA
CASSGDTNNSPLHF
TGCGCCAGCAGTGGGGACACTAATAATTCACCCCTCCACTTT
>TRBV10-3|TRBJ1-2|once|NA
CAISESKGEVRGYTF
TGTGCCATCAGTGAGTCGAAGGGGGAAGTGCGGGGCTACACCTTC
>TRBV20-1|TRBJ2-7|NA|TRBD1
CSARAGTGRDEQYF
TGCAGTGCTAGAGCCGGGACAGGTAGGGACGAGCAGTACTTC
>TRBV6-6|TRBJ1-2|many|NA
CASSSGWRGYGYTF
TGTGCCAGCAGTTCAGGATGGAGAGGCTATGGCTACACCTTC
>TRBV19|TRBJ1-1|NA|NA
CASRALGHTGAMNTEAFF
TGTGCCAGTAGAGCTCTTGGGCACACCGGGGCGATGAACACTGAAGCTTTCTTT